A single sample gave rise to the 3 T cell receptor beta chains below, sequenced in a study of shared clonotypes between healthy human individuals. Naive CD8 cells were CD45RO-negative, positively selected for CCR7, excluding terminally differentiated effector memory CD45RA+ cells. Clones were read by immunoSEQ multiplex PCR, and TCRdb kept only the in-frame ones, dropping some. Of some 2,100,000 clones in the sample, about 93% were seen once. Input material: naive CD8+ T cells from PBMCs. The receptors originated from a man aged 18 to 30 in good health. Some clones in this sample may be carry-over from other donors' samples.

This rearrangement joins TRBV4-2 to TRBJ2-1, with a weak D call TRBD2 (5 bases). This CDR3 spans 19 amino acids. In germline, CDR1 is LGHNA, CDR2 YNFKEQ. Deletions cut 0 bases from V and 7 bases from J, with 25 bases between. The CDR3 region is CASSQDVRAAVLSRNEQFF. For the CDR3, the DNA is TGTGCCAGCAGCCAAGATGTGAGGGCGGCCGTATTGTCCCGTAATGAGCAGTTCTTC.

V is TRBV10-2 and J is TRBJ2-7; D is possibly TRBD2 (6 bases). Trimming took 6 bases from V and 7 from J, leaving 19 bases between them. This CDR3 has 14 residues. In germline, CDR1 is WSHSY, CDR2 SAAADI. The CDR3 reads CASSPGRDGGEQYF. CDR3 nucleotide sequence: TGCGCCAGCAGCCCCGGACGGGACGGAGGGGAGCAGTACTTC.

The chain couples TRBV9 to TRBJ2-3, with 13 positions matching TRBD2. Germline loops: CDR1 SGDLS, CDR2 YYNGEE. V lost 3 bases, J lost 10 bases, and 8 bases stayed unmatched. This CDR3 is 15 amino acids long. The CDR3 DNA is TGTGCCAGCAGCGCGAGGACTAGCGGGAGTCCGGCGCAGTATTTT. As protein: CASSARTSGSPAQYF.